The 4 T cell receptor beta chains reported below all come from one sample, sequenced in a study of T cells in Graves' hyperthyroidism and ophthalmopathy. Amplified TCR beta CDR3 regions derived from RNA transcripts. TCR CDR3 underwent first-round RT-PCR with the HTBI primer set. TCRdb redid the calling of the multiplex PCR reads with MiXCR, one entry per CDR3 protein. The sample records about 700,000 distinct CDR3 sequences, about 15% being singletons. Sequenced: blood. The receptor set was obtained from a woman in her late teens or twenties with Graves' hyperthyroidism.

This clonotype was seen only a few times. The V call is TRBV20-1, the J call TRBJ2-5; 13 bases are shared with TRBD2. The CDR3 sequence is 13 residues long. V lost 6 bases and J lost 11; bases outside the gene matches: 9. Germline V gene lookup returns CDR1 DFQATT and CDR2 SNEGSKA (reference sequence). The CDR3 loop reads CSARLAGGGGQYF. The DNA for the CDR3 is TGCAGTGCCCGACTAGCGGGGGGCGGCGGACAGTACTTC.

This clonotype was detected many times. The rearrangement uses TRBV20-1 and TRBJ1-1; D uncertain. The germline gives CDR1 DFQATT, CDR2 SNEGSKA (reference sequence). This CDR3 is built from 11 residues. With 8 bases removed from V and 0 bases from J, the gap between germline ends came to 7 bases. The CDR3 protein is CSTPMNTEAFF. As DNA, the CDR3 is TGCAGTACACCTATGAACACTGAAGCTTTCTTT.

CDR3 nucleotides: TGTGCCAGCAGCTTTAGGACAGGGGGCGTCGACGAGCAGTACTTC. Protein sequence: CASSFRTGGVDEQYF. The V gene is TRBV5-4, the J gene TRBJ2-7, with 11 bases fitting TRBD1. This CDR3 region has 15 residues. The germline CDR1 and CDR2 sequences are SGHNT and YYREEE (reference sequence). Trimming cost V 2 bases and J 5 bases; bases outside gene matches: 6.

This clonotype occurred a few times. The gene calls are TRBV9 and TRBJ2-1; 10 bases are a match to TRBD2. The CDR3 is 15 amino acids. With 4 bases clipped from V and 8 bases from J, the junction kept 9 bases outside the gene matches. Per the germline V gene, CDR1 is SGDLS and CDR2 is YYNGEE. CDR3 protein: CASSSTSGNFHEQFF. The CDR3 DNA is TGTGCCAGCAGCTCCACTAGCGGGAACTTCCATGAGCAGTTCTTC.